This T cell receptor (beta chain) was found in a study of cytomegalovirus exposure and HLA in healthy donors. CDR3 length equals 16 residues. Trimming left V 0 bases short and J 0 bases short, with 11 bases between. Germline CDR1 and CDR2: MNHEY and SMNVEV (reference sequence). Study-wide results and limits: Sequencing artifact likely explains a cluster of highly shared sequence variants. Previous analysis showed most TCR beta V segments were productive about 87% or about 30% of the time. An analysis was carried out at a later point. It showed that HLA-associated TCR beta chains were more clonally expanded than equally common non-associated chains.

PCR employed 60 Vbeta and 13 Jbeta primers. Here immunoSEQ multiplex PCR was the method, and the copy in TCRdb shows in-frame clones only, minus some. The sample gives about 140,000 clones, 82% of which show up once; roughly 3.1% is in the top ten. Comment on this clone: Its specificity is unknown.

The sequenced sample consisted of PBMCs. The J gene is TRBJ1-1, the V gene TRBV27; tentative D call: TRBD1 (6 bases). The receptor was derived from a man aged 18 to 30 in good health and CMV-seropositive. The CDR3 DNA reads TGTGCCAGCAGTTTATCGGCAGGGGCGATGAACACTGAAGCTTTCTTT. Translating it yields CASSLSAGAMNTEAFF.